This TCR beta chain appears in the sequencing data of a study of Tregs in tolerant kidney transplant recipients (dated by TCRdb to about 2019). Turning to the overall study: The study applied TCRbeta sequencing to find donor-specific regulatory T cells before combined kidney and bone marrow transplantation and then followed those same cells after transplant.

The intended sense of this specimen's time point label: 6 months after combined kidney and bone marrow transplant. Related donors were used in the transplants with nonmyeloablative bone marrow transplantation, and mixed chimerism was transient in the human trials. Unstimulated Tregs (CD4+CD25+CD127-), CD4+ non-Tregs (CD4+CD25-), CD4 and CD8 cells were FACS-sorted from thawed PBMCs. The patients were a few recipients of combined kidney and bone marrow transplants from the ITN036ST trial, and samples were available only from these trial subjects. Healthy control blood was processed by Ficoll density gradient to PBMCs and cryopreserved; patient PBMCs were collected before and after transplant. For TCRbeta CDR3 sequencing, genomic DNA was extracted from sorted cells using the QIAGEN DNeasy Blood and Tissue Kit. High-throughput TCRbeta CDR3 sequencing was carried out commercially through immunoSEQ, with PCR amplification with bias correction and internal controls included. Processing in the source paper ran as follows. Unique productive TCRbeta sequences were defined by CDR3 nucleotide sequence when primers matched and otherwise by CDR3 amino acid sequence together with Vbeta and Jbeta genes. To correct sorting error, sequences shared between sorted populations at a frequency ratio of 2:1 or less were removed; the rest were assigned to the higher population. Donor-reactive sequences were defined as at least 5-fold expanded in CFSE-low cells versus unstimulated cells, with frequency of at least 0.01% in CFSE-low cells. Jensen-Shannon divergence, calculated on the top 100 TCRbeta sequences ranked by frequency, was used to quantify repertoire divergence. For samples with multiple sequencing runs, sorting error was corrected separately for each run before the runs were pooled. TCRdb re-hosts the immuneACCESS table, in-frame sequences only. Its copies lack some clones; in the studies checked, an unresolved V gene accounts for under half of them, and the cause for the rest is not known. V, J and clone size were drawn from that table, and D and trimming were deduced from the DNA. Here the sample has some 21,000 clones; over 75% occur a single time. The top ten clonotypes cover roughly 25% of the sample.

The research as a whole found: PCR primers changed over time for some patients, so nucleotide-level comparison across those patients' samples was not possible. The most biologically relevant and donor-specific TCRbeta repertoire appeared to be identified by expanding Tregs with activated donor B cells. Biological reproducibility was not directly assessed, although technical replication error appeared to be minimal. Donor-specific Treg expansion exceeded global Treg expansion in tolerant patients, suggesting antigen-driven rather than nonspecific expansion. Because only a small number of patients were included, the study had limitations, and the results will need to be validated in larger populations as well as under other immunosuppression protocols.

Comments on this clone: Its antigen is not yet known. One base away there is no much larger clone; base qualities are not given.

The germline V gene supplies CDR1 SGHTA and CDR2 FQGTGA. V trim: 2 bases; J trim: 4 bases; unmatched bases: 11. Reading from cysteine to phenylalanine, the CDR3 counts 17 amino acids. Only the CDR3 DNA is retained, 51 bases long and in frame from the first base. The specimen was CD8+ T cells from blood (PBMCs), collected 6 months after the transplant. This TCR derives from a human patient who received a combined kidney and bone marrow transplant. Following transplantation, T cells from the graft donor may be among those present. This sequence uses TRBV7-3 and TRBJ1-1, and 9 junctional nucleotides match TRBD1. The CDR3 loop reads CASSLGGTGRFGTEAFF. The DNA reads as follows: TGTGCCAGCAGCTTAGGAGGGACAGGGAGGTTTGGCACTGAAGCTTTCTTT.